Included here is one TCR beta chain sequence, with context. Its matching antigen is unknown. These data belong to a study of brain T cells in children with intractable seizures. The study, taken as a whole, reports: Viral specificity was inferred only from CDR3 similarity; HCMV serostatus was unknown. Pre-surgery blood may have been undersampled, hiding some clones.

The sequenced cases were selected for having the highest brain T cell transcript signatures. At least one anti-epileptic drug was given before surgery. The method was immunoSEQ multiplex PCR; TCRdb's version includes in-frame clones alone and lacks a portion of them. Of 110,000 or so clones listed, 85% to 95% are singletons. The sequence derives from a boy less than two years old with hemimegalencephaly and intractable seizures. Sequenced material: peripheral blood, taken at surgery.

CDR3 protein: CATSRTTSGRAEGTDTQYF. CDR3 in DNA: TGTGCCACCAGCAGAACGACTAGCGGGAGGGCCGAAGGGACAGATACGCAGTATTTT. The genes are TRBV15 and TRBJ2-3; 14 bases fit TRBD2. The trim removed 2 bases at V and 3 bases at J, leaving 10 bases unmatched. The CDR3 sequence is 19 residues long. CDR1 LNHNV and CDR2 YYDKDF come from the germline V gene (reference sequence).